This T cell receptor beta chain was found in a study of blood T cells in healthy people across ages. Study outcomes and limitations: Measured against age, TCR beta diversity per million T cells decreased in a roughly linear manner. The lack of PBMC sorting stopped any conclusive naive versus antigen-experienced comparison.

Using a J-beta primer mix together with a sample-barcoded 5' primer, a second PCR was run for about 7 to 12 cycles. Researchers report that a template-switch adaptor with 12 random nucleotides tagged each cDNA molecule. In TCRdb, the 5' RACE reads were re-called with MiXCR into one record per CDR3 protein. In the table there are around 1,800,000 distinct CDR3 sequences, roughly two fifths of which are singletons. V shed 8 bases and J shed 12 bases, with 19 bases lying between them. Germline loops: CDR1 SNHLY, CDR2 FYNNEI. There are 12 residues in the CDR3. This clonotype was counted a few times. What it binds is unknown.

Sequencing input: blood. This TCR derives from a human donor in good health. The V and J genes are TRBV2 and TRBJ1-2; the D gene is possibly TRBD1 (6 bases). The CDR3 DNA follows: TGTGCCAGCTCTACCAGGGGCGATCGAAACACCTTC. Its translation: CASSTRGDRNTF.